These 27 T cell receptor beta chains were all obtained from the same sample, sequenced in a study of blood T cell repertoires in COVID-19. The method was immunoSEQ multiplex PCR; TCRdb's version includes in-frame clones alone and lacks a portion of them. Of about 520,000 clones detected, 80% to 90% appear once; the ten largest clones hold approximately 3%. Sequenced input: peripheral blood. Receptors originate from a human donor in a cohort sampled during active COVID-19.

The J gene is TRBJ2-1, the V gene TRBV7-3; D not resolved. CDR3 size: 13 residues. Trimming removed 5 bases from V and 6 bases from J, with 11 bases in between. Per germline, CDR1 SGHTA and CDR2 FQGTGA. The CDR3 bases are TGTGCCAGCAGCCCAGGCCTGGGCAATGAGCAGTTCTTC. Protein sequence: CASSPGLGNEQFF.

The chain uses TRBV2 and TRBJ2-7; D perhaps matches TRBD1 (6 bases). This CDR3 has 16 amino acids. V was shortened by 3 bases and J by 0 bases, with 15 bases between the two germline ends. Germline lookup yields CDR1 SNHLY and CDR2 FYNNEI. The CDR3 nucleotides are TGTGCCAGCAGTGACCTAGTTACAGGGACCTCCTACGAGCAGTACTTC. It yields the protein CASSDLVTGTSYEQYF.

J is TRBJ1-1 and V is TRBV3-1 (or the pseudogene TRBV3-2); the D gene is possibly TRBD1 (5 bases). In germline, CDR1 is LGHDT, CDR2 YNNKEL (reference sequence). With 4 bases removed from V and 6 bases from J, the gap between germline ends came to 18 bases. The CDR3 extends over 15 amino acids. The CDR3 sequence is CASSPSSRQYAEAFF. CDR3 nucleotide sequence: TGTGCCAGCAGCCCCTCCTCTCGACAGTACGCTGAAGCTTTCTTT.

The chain is built from TRBV5-1 and TRBJ2-5, with a possible D match to TRBD1 (6 bases). Looked up from germline, CDR1 is SGHRS and CDR2 is YFSETQ. The CDR3 consists of 16 residues. V was trimmed by 0 bases and J by 1 base, leaving 13 bases between them. The CDR3: CASSLGGQGTQETQYF. In nucleotides, the CDR3 is TGCGCCAGCAGCTTGGGAGGGCAGGGGACCCAAGAGACCCAGTACTTC.

The V gene is TRBV9, the J gene TRBJ2-1, with D unresolved. The CDR3 length is 13 residues. V lost 0 bases and J 7 bases, leaving 8 bases between the germline ends. From germline, CDR1 is SGDLS and CDR2 YYNGEE. Here the CDR3 DNA reads TGTGCCAGCAGCGTAGACTCGTCAAATGAGCAGTTCTTC. Protein: CASSVDSSNEQFF.

This chain joins TRBV6-2 or TRBV6-3 and TRBJ2-2; no clear D. Trimming took 5 bases from V and 0 from J, leaving 4 bases between them. This CDR3 spans 13 amino acids. The germline V gene has CDR1 MNHEY and CDR2 SVGEGT. This CDR3 reads CASSQSNTGELFF. Written as DNA, the CDR3 is TGTGCCAGCAGTCAATCGAACACCGGGGAGCTGTTTTTT.

The chain uses TRBV18 and TRBJ1-1; a weak D match, TRBD1 (5 bases). The CDR3 is 16 amino acids. V was pared by 1 base and J by 7 bases, with 19 bases between. The germline V gene has CDR1 KGHSH and CDR2 LQKENI. The CDR3 coding sequence is TGTGCCAGCTCACCACTCCAATTTAATCGCAGGGATGAAGCTTTCTTT. Amino acids: CASSPLQFNRRDEAFF.

The chain couples TRBV6-6 to TRBJ1-1, with 9 nucleotides matching TRBD1. The CDR3 is 15 amino acids. Trimming at V came to 5 bases and at J to 5 bases, leaving 9 bases not matched to a gene. CDR1 and CDR2 from the germline V gene are MNHNY and SVGAGI (reference sequence). For the CDR3, the DNA is TGTGCCAGCAGTCAATACGGACAGGGGTATACTGAAGCTTTCTTT. It translates to CASSQYGQGYTEAFF.

V gene TRBV15 combines with J gene TRBJ1-1, with TRBD1 matching 9 bases. This CDR3 has 14 residues. Germline V gene lookup returns CDR1 LNHNV and CDR2 YYDKDF (reference sequence). The trim removed 9 bases at V and 1 base at J, leaving 6 bases unmatched. The CDR3 nucleotides read TGTGCCACTAATACGGGACAGGGGAACACTGAAGCTTTCTTT. It yields the protein CATNTGQGNTEAFF. The full variable domain, completed using reference TRBV15 and TRBJ1-1, is DAMVIQNPRYQVTQFGKPVTLSCSQTLNHNVMYWYQQKSSQAPKLLFHYYDKDFNNEADTPDNFQSRRPNTSFCFLDIRSPGLGDTAMYLCATNTGQGNTEAFFGQGTRLTVV.

The chain joins TRBV5-5 to TRBJ2-7; D gene uncertain. Trimming removed 4 bases at V and 0 bases at J, with 8 bases between. CDR1 and CDR2 (germline): SGHKS, YYEKEE (reference sequence). CDR3 length: 13 residues. The CDR3 is CASSRMSSYEQYF. CDR3 sequence (DNA): TGTGCCAGCAGCCGCATGAGCTCCTACGAGCAGTACTTC.

V gene TRBV30 combines with J gene TRBJ2-3, with 8 nucleotides matching TRBD2. Germline V gene lookup returns CDR1 GTSNPN and CDR2 SVGIG (reference sequence). Trimming cost V 2 bases and J 0 bases; bases outside gene matches: 4. There are 15 residues in the CDR3. In nucleotides, the CDR3 is TGTGCCTGGAGTAAGTCTAGCGGGAGCACAGATACGCAGTATTTT. Its protein product is CAWSKSSGSTDTQYF.

V and J are TRBV28 and TRBJ1-3; D call uncertain. V lost 5 bases to trimming and J lost 0 bases, with 8 bases between them. CDR3 size: 14 residues. Germline assignment: CDR1 MDHEN and CDR2 SYDVKM. The chain's CDR3 is CASSNQNSGNTIYF. The CDR3, as DNA: TGTGCCAGCAGTAATCAAAACTCTGGAAACACCATATATTTT.

Only one count was recorded for this clone. The V and J genes are TRBV2 and TRBJ2-1, with D uncertain. The CDR3 length is 15 residues. The germline V gene encodes CDR1 SNHLY and CDR2 FYNNEI. Trimming shortened V by 1 base and J by 0 bases, and 7 bases separated the two germline ends. The CDR3 DNA reads TGTGCCAGCAGTGAAGAATACATCTCCTACAATGAGCAGTTCTTC. Protein sequence: CASSEEYISYNEQFF.

This chain connects TRBV5-8 to TRBJ2-5; D is unclear. Trimming pared 0 bases from V and 5 bases from J, leaving 11 bases between. The CDR3 extends over 14 amino acids. Germline V gives CDR1 SGHTS, CDR2 YDEGEE. In DNA, the CDR3 is TGTGCCAGCAGCTTGGCTCCTCCGAGGGAGACCCAGTACTTC. Protein product: CASSLAPPRETQYF.

This chain links TRBV9 with TRBJ2-5, with D maybe TRBD1 (6 bases). This CDR3 spans 17 amino acids. Germline lookup yields CDR1 SGDLS and CDR2 YYNGEE. V shed 0 bases and J shed 2 bases, with 17 bases lying between them. CDR3 sequence: CASSVDWGDRSQETQYF. The CDR3 DNA is TGTGCCAGCAGCGTAGATTGGGGAGACAGGTCACAAGAGACCCAGTACTTC.

This chain uses TRBV5-6 with TRBJ1-1; 8 bases are shared with TRBD1. This CDR3 has 15 amino acids. Losses at the gene ends were 5 bases for V and 6 bases for J; bases not matched to a gene: 12. Germline CDR1 reads SGHDT; CDR2 reads YYEEEE. CDR3 protein: CASSSLDRGDAEAFF. The CDR3 DNA sequence: TGTGCCAGCAGTTCACTAGACAGGGGAGACGCTGAAGCTTTCTTT.

The count of this clone is one. The V call is TRBV6-5, the J call TRBJ2-1, with 10 bases fitting TRBD1. In germline, CDR1 is MNHEY, CDR2 SVGAGI. V was clipped by 2 bases and J by 7 bases; unmatched bases: 5. The CDR3 totals 15 residues. DNA for the CDR3: TGTGCCAGCAGTTACGGACAGGGGGTTCAAAATGAGCAGTTCTTC. Translation: CASSYGQGVQNEQFF.

The rearrangement uses TRBV19 and TRBJ1-2; a weak D match, TRBD1 (6 bases). Germline-derived CDR1 and CDR2 are LNHDA and SQIVND (reference sequence). CDR3 length: 12 residues. V lost 8 bases and J lost 8, with 15 bases in between. The CDR3, as DNA: TGTGCCAGTGGGAACAGGGTCTTCGGCTACACCTTC. Its translation: CASGNRVFGYTF.

The gene calls are TRBV5-1 and TRBJ2-3, with 9 bases matching TRBD1. CDR1 and CDR2 from the germline V gene are SGHRS and YFSETQ. The CDR3 has 13 amino acids. V shed 7 bases and J 2 bases; nucleotides not matched to a gene: 2. This CDR3 is CASGTGSTDTQYF. CDR3 DNA sequence: TGCGCCAGCGGGACAGGGTCCACAGATACGCAGTATTTT. Full variable domain (remainder filled in from reference TRBV5-1 and TRBJ2-3): KAGVTQTPRYLIKTRGQQVTLSCSPISGHRSVSWYQQTPGQGLQFLFEYFSETQRNKGNFPGRFSGRQFSNSRSEMNVSTLELGDSALYLCASGTGSTDTQYFGPGTRLTVL.

The CDR3: CAISDSNLGRPQTQYF. The CDR3 DNA follows: TGTGCCATCAGTGACTCTAATCTAGGGAGACCCCAGACCCAGTACTTC. The V gene is TRBV10-3, the J gene TRBJ2-5, with a possible D match to TRBD2 (5 bases). Trimming shortened V by 3 bases and J by 6 bases, and 20 bases separated the two germline ends. The CDR3 sequence is 16 residues long. CDR1 and CDR2 (germline): ENHRY, SYGVKD.

The chain couples TRBV14 to TRBJ1-3, with unresolved D. V lost 10 bases and J 0 bases, leaving 10 bases between the germline ends. CDR3 length: 13 amino acids. CDR1 is SGHDN, CDR2 FVKESK, per germline. CDR3 DNA sequence: TGTGCCATCCGACTGAACTCTGGAAACACCATATATTTT. Translation gives CAIRLNSGNTIYF.

The chain is built from TRBV7-3 and TRBJ2-7; 9 bases match TRBD1. The trim removed 5 bases at V and 3 bases at J, leaving 8 bases unmatched. Germline CDR1 and CDR2: SGHTA and FQGTGA. The CDR3 has 15 residues. CDR3 in DNA: TGTGCCAGCAGCCTAGGGGGACAGGGTGTCTACGAGCAGTACTTC. Its protein is CASSLGGQGVYEQYF.

Details on this clone: One junction end does not reproduce the germline sequence, and a read error may be involved. The chain has TRBV7-7 and TRBJ2-1; TRBD2 matches 9 bases. Per the germline V gene, CDR1 is SSHAT and CDR2 is FNYEAQ (reference sequence). The CDR3 has 17 residues. For the CDR3, the DNA is TGTGCTAGCAGCTTAGGCTCTAGCGGGACCTTCCGCAATGAGCAGTTCTTC. Translation gives CASSLGSSGTFRNEQFF.

The genes are TRBV7-9 and TRBJ2-2; tentatively, D is TRBD1 (5 bases). Deletions cut 3 bases from V and 4 bases from J, with 21 bases between. There are 18 residues in the CDR3. Germline-derived CDR1 and CDR2 are SEHNR and FQNEAQ (reference sequence). The CDR3 DNA reads TGTGCCAGCAGCTTTGGATATTATGGCAGGGCGACCACCGGGGAGCTGTTTTTT. This translates into CASSFGYYGRATTGELFF. The complete variable domain, with remaining parts taken from reference TRBV7-9 and TRBJ2-2, reads DTGVSQNPRHKITKRGQNVTFRCDPISEHNRLYWYRQTLGQGPEFLTYFQNEAQLEKSRLLSDRFSAERPKGSFSTLEIQRTEQGDSAMYLCASSFGYYGRATTGELFFGEGSRLTVL.

About this clone: Other DNA variants within this sample encode the same CDR3. The chain recombines TRBV18 with TRBJ2-5; D is perhaps TRBD1 (6 bases). The CDR3 is made up of 13 amino acids. Per the germline V gene, CDR1 is KGHSH and CDR2 is LQKENI. Trimming left V 6 bases short and J 3 bases short, with 11 bases between. The CDR3: CASSTGLEETQYF. CDR3 in DNA: TGTGCCAGCTCCACAGGGCTGGAAGAGACCCAGTACTTC.

The rearrangement uses TRBV7-8 and TRBJ2-1; a weak D match, TRBD2 (5 bases). Germline V lookup: CDR1 SGHVS, CDR2 FQNEAQ. CDR3 length: 14 residues. The V and J ends lost 5 bases and 9 bases respectively, with 17 bases between them. The CDR3 DNA sequence: TGTGCCAGCAGCCGCCAACCTTCTGCGGGTGAGCAGTTCTTC. Amino acid sequence: CASSRQPSAGEQFF.

The V and J genes are TRBV6-5 and TRBJ2-2; TRBD2 matches at 8 bases. The ends lost 6 bases at V and 3 bases at J; junction bases unmatched: 6. Germline V gives CDR1 MNHEY, CDR2 SVGAGI. This CDR3 region has 15 residues. The CDR3 protein is CASSLVSGDTGELFF. As DNA, the CDR3 is TGTGCCAGCAGCCTGGTTAGCGGGGACACCGGGGAGCTGTTTTTT.